One TCR beta chain is described in this entry. Germline V gives CDR1 PRHDT, CDR2 FYEKMQ (reference sequence). This CDR3 region has 13 residues. V gave up 5 bases and J gave up 4 bases, with 11 bases separating them. The data stem from a study of blood T cell repertoires in COVID-19. Study-wide context: The United States, Italy and Spain supplied acute and convalescent COVID-19 samples. Sources were T cells, B-cell-depleted T cells, or PBMCs; the material itself was cDNA or gDNA.

Study processing details: Researchers report that nucleated cell counts were estimated from reference gene primer amplification. The protocol was immunoSEQ multiplex PCR, while the TCRdb copy is restricted to in-frame clones and leaves out a portion. V and J calls and clone size follow that table, whereas D and trimming were derived from the DNA. The sample records 150,000 to 180,000 clones, around 78% being singletons. The rearrangement uses TRBV13 and TRBJ1-1; weak D call: TRBD1 (5 bases). Material for sequencing was peripheral blood. The receptor's source is an elderly man with acute or convalescent COVID-19. CDR3 nucleotides: TGTGCCAGCAGCCCCAGGGTCATCACTGAAGCTTTCTTT. It codes for CASSPRVITEAFF.